This section outlines one TCR beta chain sequence together with its context. Its antigen is undetermined. The sample is drawn from a study of OX40 agonist ivuxolimab in advanced cancers. Overall study context: While on treatment, patients had intravenous ivuxolimab at 0.01 to 10 mg/kg every 2 weeks.

General study results and limits: Both blood CD4+ and CD8+ T cells showed clonal growth by week 6 at 0.1 to 3.0 mg/kg. On average, a greater number of expanded clones characterised CD8+ T cells relative to CD4+.

Profiling relied on immunoSEQ multiplex PCR, and the TCRdb table lists in-frame clones only, not all of them. Among 65,000 to 95,000 clones listed, 75% to 95% were seen once. CDR3 length: 18 amino acids. Germline V gives CDR1 LNHNV, CDR2 YYDKDF (reference sequence). After removal of 3 bases from V and 0 bases from J, the junction contained 10 bases not matched to a gene. This sequence was found in an adult with an advanced solid tumor such as melanoma, head and neck, liver or kidney cancer. The specimen comprised CD4+ or CD8+ T cells sorted from blood, sampled in a trial of the OX40 agonist ivuxolimab. The chain uses TRBV15 and TRBJ2-2; 7 bases match TRBD1. CDR3 coding DNA: TGTGCCACCAGCAGGGTCACAGGGGTCCCCGCGAACACCGGGGAGCTGTTTTTT. This encodes CATSRVTGVPANTGELFF.